Below are 4 T cell receptor beta chains sequenced from a single sample in a study of regulatory T cells in long-lasting Graves disease. According to the study, TCR beta libraries were built with iRepertoire HTBI primers and CDR3-region Arm-PCR. A single record per CDR3 protein comes from TCRdb applying MiXCR to the multiplex PCR reads. The table records approximately 360,000 distinct CDR3 sequences, more than 20% of them present only once. The time point was: persistent/refractory GD, antithyroid drugs over 5 years with positive TRAb. RNA from PBMCs was the source of the TCR library. This material consisted of peripheral blood mononuclear cells (PBMCs), taken when the disease was refractory, from a patient treated with antithyroid drugs. The source is a woman aged 40 to 50 with Graves disease.

The rearrangement joins TRBV6-2 or TRBV6-3 to TRBJ1-4; D remains ambiguous. The V end lost 8 bases, the J end lost 11 bases, and 18 bases lay between the germline ends. Germline CDR1 and CDR2: MNHEY and SVGEGT. This CDR3 is 13 amino acids long. The CDR3 region has the DNA TGTGCCAGCGGGGTCGCCGGGCTTTGGAAACTGTTTTTT. Residues: CASGVAGLWKLFF.

This clonotype was counted a few times. The chain carries TRBV5-1 and TRBJ1-1, with D perhaps matching TRBD1 (5 bases). Germline CDR1 reads SGHRS; CDR2 reads YFSETQ. CDR3 length: 16 amino acids. The V end lost 1 base, the J end lost 1 base, and 14 bases lay between the germline ends. The CDR3 DNA reads as TGCGCCAGCAGCTTGATTATGGCAGGGAGGAACACTGAAGCTTTCTTT. Protein: CASSLIMAGRNTEAFF.

This clonotype was seen more than once but under ten times. This chain joins TRBV13 and TRBJ2-2; D may be TRBD1 (6 bases). V lost 5 bases and J 5 bases, leaving 15 bases between the germline ends. Germline CDR1 reads PRHDT; CDR2 reads FYEKMQ (reference sequence). The CDR3 is 15 amino acids. The CDR3 region has the DNA TGTGCCAGCAGCCCATTGGACAGCGAGACCGGGGAGCTGTTTTTT. It specifies CASSPLDSETGELFF.

This clonotype was counted only a few times. The chain joins TRBV7-3 to TRBJ2-7; D ambiguous. Trimming removed 6 bases from V and 2 bases from J, with 8 bases in between. Germline-derived CDR1 and CDR2 are SGHTA and FQGTGA. This CDR3 comprises 12 residues. In nucleotides, the CDR3 is TGTGCCAGCAGATCCTGGGCCTACGAGCAGTACTTC. Protein sequence: CASRSWAYEQYF. The complete variable domain, with remaining parts taken from reference TRBV7-3 and TRBJ2-7, reads GAGVSQTPSNKVTEKGKYVELRCDPISGHTALYWYRQSLGQGPEFLIYFQGTGAADDSGLPNDRFFAVRPEGSVSTLKIQRTERGDSAVYLCASRSWAYEQYFGPGTRLTVT.